A selection of T cell receptor beta chains follows, all from one sample in a study of T cell repertoires in cytomegalovirus infection. MiXCR was run by TCRdb on the reads, yielding one entry per CDR3 protein. The data contain 250,000 to 300,000 distinct CDR3 sequences, about 20% of them singletons. Their antigens are not known. This sample comprised cultured PBMCs, obtained from culture after CMV antigen stimulation. The receptors derive from a human donor in good health (CMV status not recorded). Some clones in this sample may be carry-over from other donors' samples. Both conserved end residues are trimmed from each CDR3. Each record gives: V gene, CDR3 protein.

>TRBV28
ASSTGPGQGLDGYT
>TRBV29-1
SVQQHPQANYGYT
>TRBV2
ASWTSGRTDTQY
>TRBV11-2
ASSLPAFREDRETQY
>TRBV11-3
ASSLDTSGMNEQF
>TRBV5-4
ASSLDQGLAGSLTDTQY
>TRBV28
ASSLQRVALFLD
>TRBV15
ATSRVLTFSGANVLT
>TRBV4-3
ASSHRQGLANEQF
>TRBV6-5
ASSRDYNTDTQY
>TRBV7-4
ASSSMKASGNTIY
>TRBV7-9
ASSLAAADQY
>TRBV2
ASSDTSGRETQY
>TRBV27
ASSSPSGRRRDEQY
>TRBV20-1
SAPAPGKNYGYT
>TRBV12-3/TRBV12-4
ASSLSATNQPQH
>TRBV12-3/TRBV12-4
ASSFWVGGADNSPLH
>TRBV11-2
ASSLEGTKNTEAF
>TRBV5-1
ASSDPPVNAYGYT
>TRBV7-8
ASSLNPLGEKLF
>TRBV7-8
ASARSSGRSNEQF
>TRBV7-2
ASSLQSAQGEKNIQY
>TRBV7-9
ASSSRQGTNEKLF
>TRBV7-9
ASRMGHEGYEQY
>TRBV5-6
ASSLGRSTGELF
>TRBV6-2/TRBV6-3
ASRSTWNEQF
>TRBV6-1
ASSALKRGPIMEQF
>TRBV12-3/TRBV12-4
ASSPGQGALYSNQPQH
>TRBV12-3/TRBV12-4
ASSPGASGKAVETQY
>TRBV7-9
ASSLGQVDGTIY
>TRBV20-1
SARALRGFKGDEQF
>TRBV12-3/TRBV12-4
ASSWRAVRETQY
>TRBV7-2
ASSPGSYEQY
>TRBV4-1
ASSQQGVTTDTQY
>TRBV4-3
ASSQDGASSGHEQY
>TRBV7-2
ASSTTASPLRRNEQF
>TRBV6-4
ASSDSLSGVAEQF
>TRBV7-2
ASSPRRDAYNSPLH
>TRBV7-2
ASSPSGRGLNEQF
>TRBV19
ASSIDGEKETQY
>TRBV19
ASSIASRYNEQF
>TRBV7-3
ASSLDRAYGYT
>TRBV7-2
ASTMGRGFYGYT
>TRBV19
ASSTWTVFGTDTQY
>TRBV9
ASSVRPSQETQY
>TRBV10-3
AISARGQGGQETQY
>TRBV7-9
ASSLTPVFSQETQY
>TRBV19
ASSIITSGSYEQY
>TRBV29-1
SVGGLAGGYNEQF
>TRBV5-4
ASSLAVDEQF
>TRBV6-2/TRBV6-3
ASRYVGELF
>TRBV28
ASSSYDRGGETQY
>TRBV7-8
ASSLRGGGGYQPQH
>TRBV6-2/TRBV6-3
ASSSGQSRGGTEAF
>TRBV4-1
ASSPGQGGSPLH